Listed below are T cell receptor beta chains from one sample, sequenced in a study of blood T cell repertoires in COVID-19. The protocol was immunoSEQ multiplex PCR, while the TCRdb copy is restricted to in-frame clones and leaves out a portion. The table records about 65,000 clones, about 93% of them present only once. The sequencing input was peripheral blood. The receptors originated from a man between 65 and 85 years old with active COVID-19. Both conserved end residues are part of each CDR3. D genes are given only for firm matches.

CDR3: CASSLGDRGRSSPLHF; DNA: TGCGCCAGCAGCTTGGGGGACAGGGGGCGCAGTTCACCCCTCCACTTT; V: TRBV5-1; D: TRBD1; J: TRBJ1-6
CDR3: CSARTAREAFF; DNA: TGCAGTGCCAGGACAGCCAGGGAAGCTTTCTTT; V: TRBV20-1; D: .; J: TRBJ1-1
CDR3: CASSLFGTGSNEKLFF; DNA: TGTGCCAGCAGCTTGTTCGGGACAGGGTCTAATGAAAAACTGTTTTTT; V: TRBV5-6; D: TRBD1; J: TRBJ1-4
CDR3: CACGTAMNTEAFF; DNA: TGTGCCTGCGGGACAGCCATGAACACTGAAGCTTTCTTT; V: TRBV6-5; D: TRBD1; J: TRBJ1-1
CDR3: CASSWGTVPSYEQYF; DNA: TGTGCCAGCAGTTGGGGGACAGTTCCTTCCTACGAGCAGTACTTC; V: TRBV6-2/TRBV6-3; D: TRBD1; J: TRBJ2-7
CDR3: CASSQTRGGGQETQYF; DNA: TGTGCCAGCAGCCAAACCCGGGGCGGGGGCCAAGAGACCCAGTACTTC; V: TRBV3-1/TRBV3-2; D: TRBD2; J: TRBJ2-5
CDR3: CASRATSGTGGTEAFF; DNA: TGTGCCAGCAGAGCCACCTCCGGGACAGGGGGCACTGAAGCTTTCTTT; V: TRBV6-4; D: TRBD1; J: TRBJ1-1
CDR3: CASSFSGGARNEQFF; DNA: TGTGCCAGCAGCTTTAGCGGGGGGGCCCGAAATGAGCAGTTCTTC; V: TRBV11-3; D: TRBD2; J: TRBJ2-1
CDR3: CASSIGGLAQETQYF; DNA: TGTGCCAGTAGTATCGGAGGGCTAGCCCAAGAGACCCAGTACTTC; V: TRBV19; D: .; J: TRBJ2-5
CDR3: CASSQVSRGAGNEQFF; DNA: TGCGCCAGCAGCCAAGTATCCCGGGGGGCGGGGAATGAGCAGTTCTTC; V: TRBV4-1; D: .; J: TRBJ2-1
CDR3: CASGFRDSSEDGYTF; DNA: TGTGCTAGTGGTTTCCGGGACAGTAGTGAAGATGGCTACACCTTC; V: TRBV12-5; D: TRBD1; J: TRBJ1-2
CDR3: CASRQGANTGELFF; DNA: TGCGCCAGCAGACAGGGGGCGAACACCGGGGAGCTGTTTTTT; V: TRBV5-1; D: TRBD1; J: TRBJ2-2
CDR3: CASMGHREGYTF; DNA: TGTGCCAGCATGGGCCACAGGGAGGGCTACACCTTC; V: TRBV6-5; D: .; J: TRBJ1-2
CDR3: CASARQGVGEKLFF; DNA: TGTGCCAGCGCCAGACAGGGGGTGGGTGAAAAACTGTTTTTT; V: TRBV2; D: TRBD1; J: TRBJ1-4
CDR3: CASSLGQTSYNEQFF; DNA: TGCGCCAGCAGTTTGGGACAGACCTCCTACAATGAGCAGTTCTTC; V: TRBV5-1; D: TRBD1; J: TRBJ2-1
CDR3: CASSEVALSYEQYF; DNA: TGTGCCAGCAGTGAAGTGGCCCTCTCCTACGAGCAGTACTTC; V: TRBV6-1; D: .; J: TRBJ2-7
CDR3: CASSPRGAGEETQYF; DNA: TGTGCCAGCAGCCCACGTGGAGCGGGGGAAGAGACCCAGTACTTC; V: TRBV7-2; D: TRBD2; J: TRBJ2-5